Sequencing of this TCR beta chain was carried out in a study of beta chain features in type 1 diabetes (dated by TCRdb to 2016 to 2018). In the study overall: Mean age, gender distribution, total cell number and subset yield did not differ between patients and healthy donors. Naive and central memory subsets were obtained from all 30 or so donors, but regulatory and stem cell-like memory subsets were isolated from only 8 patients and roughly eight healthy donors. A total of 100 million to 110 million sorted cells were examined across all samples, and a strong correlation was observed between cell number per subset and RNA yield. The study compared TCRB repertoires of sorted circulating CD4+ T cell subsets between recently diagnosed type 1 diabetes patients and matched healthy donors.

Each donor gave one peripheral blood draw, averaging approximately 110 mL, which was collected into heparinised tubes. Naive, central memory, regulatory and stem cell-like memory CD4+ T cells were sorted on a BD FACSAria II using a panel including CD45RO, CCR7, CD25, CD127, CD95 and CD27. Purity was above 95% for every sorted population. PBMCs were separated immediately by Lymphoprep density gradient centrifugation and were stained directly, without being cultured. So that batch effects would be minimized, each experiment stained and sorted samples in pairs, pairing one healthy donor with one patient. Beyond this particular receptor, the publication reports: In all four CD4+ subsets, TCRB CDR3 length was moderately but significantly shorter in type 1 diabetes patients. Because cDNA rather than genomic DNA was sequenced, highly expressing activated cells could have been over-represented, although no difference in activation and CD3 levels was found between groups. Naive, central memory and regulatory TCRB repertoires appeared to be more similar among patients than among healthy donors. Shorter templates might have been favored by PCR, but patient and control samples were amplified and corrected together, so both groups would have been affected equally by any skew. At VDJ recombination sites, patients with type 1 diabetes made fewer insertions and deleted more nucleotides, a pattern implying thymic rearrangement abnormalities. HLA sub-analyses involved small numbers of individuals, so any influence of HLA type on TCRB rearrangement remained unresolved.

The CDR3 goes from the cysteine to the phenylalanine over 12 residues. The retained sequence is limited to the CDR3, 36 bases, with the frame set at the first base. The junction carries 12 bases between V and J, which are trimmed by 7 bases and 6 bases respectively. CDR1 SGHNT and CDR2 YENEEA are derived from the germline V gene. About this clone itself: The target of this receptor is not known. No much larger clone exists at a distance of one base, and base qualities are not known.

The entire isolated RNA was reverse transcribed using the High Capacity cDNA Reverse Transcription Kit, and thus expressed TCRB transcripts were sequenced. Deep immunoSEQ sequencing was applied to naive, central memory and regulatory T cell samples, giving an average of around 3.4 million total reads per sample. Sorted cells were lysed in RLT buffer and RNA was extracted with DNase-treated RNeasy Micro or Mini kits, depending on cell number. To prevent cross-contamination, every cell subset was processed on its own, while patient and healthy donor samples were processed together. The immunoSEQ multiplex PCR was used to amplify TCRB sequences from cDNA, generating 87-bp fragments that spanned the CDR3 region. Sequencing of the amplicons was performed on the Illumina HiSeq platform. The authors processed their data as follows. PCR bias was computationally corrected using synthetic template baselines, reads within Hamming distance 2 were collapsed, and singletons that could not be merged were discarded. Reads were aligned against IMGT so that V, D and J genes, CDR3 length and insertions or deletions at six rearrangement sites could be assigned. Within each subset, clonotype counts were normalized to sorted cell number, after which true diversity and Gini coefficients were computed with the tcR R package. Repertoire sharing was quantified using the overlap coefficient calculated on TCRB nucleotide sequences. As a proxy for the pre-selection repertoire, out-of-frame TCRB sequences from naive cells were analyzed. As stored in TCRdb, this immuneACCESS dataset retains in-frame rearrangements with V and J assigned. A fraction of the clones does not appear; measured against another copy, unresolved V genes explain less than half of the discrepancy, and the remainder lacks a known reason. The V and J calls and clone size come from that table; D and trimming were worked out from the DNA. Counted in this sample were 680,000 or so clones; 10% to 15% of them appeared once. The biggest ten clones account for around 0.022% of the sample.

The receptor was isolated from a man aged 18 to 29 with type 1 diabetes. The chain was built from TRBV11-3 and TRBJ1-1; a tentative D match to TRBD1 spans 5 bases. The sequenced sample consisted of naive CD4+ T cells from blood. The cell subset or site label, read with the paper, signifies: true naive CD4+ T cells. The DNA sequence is TGTGCCAGCACCAAATTGGGACCTGAAGCTTTCTTT. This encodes CASTKLGPEAFF.